The 24 T cell receptor beta chains presented below share a single source sample, sequenced in a study of blood T cell repertoires in COVID-19. Some clones are missing from TCRdb's copy, which holds only in-frame ones; the method was immunoSEQ multiplex PCR. The table lists 100,000 to 150,000 clones, about four fifths of them singletons. The sequenced material came from peripheral blood. These TCRs come from a woman in her forties or fifties with acute or convalescent COVID-19.

V and J are TRBV11-2 and TRBJ2-7; the D gene is possibly TRBD2 (5 bases). CDR1 is SGHAT and CDR2 is FQNNGV in the germline V gene. This CDR3 region has 17 residues. Trimming removed 1 base from V and 2 bases from J, with 18 bases in between. The CDR3, as DNA: TGTGCCAGCAGCTTAGTCCCCCTCGGGGTTACAACCTACGAGCAGTACTTC. Protein product: CASSLVPLGVTTYEQYF.

This clone was observed a single time. The chain links TRBV3-1 (or the pseudogene TRBV3-2) to TRBJ1-4; no reliable D call. This CDR3 spans 13 amino acids. CDR1 LGHDT and CDR2 YNNKEL come from the germline V gene (reference sequence). Trimming pared 5 bases from V and 8 bases from J, leaving 12 bases between. CDR3 nucleotide sequence: TGTGCCAGCAGCTACCTCGGGGAGGAAAAACTGTTTTTT. It translates to CASSYLGEEKLFF.

This clone was counted a single time. V usage is TRBV11-2 and J usage is TRBJ2-6, with 8 bases aligning to TRBD1. The CDR3 extends over 19 amino acids. With 2 bases clipped from V and 7 bases from J, the junction kept 16 bases outside the gene matches. From germline, CDR1 is SGHAT and CDR2 FQNNGV. The CDR3 region is CASSLSRTGITLLANVLTF. The CDR3 DNA reads TGTGCCAGCAGCTTAAGCCGGACAGGGATAACTCTACTTGCCAACGTCCTGACTTTC.

J is TRBJ2-3 and V is TRBV6-4; D is perhaps TRBD2 (7 bases). Trimming left V 4 bases short and J 2 bases short, with 13 bases between. The germline CDR1 and CDR2 sequences are MRHNA and SNTAGT. The CDR3 has 15 residues. The CDR3 region has the DNA TGTGCCAGCAGTGTGGACGGGGGGCCCACAGATACGCAGTATTTT. Residues: CASSVDGGPTDTQYF.

V usage is TRBV14 and J usage is TRBJ1-2; D call uncertain. CDR1 and CDR2 from the germline V gene are SGHDN and FVKESK. V was shortened by 4 bases and J by 0 bases, with 12 bases between the two germline ends. The length of the CDR3 is 15 residues. The CDR3 spells CASSPRSVTNYGYTF. CDR3 sequence (DNA): TGTGCCAGCAGCCCTCGCTCGGTCACTAACTATGGCTACACCTTC.

This chain joins TRBV2 and TRBJ2-3; TRBD2 matches 9 bases. The V gene's germline CDR1 is SNHLY and CDR2 FYNNEI. The CDR3 length is 14 residues. V shed 3 bases and J 6 bases; nucleotides not matched to a gene: 4. The CDR3 DNA is TGTGCCAGCAGTGATGAAGCGGGGGGCGATACGCAGTATTTT. This encodes CASSDEAGGDTQYF.

The CDR3 is CAIRSERGSNEQFF. CDR3 nucleotides: TGTGCCATCAGGAGCGAGCGGGGCAGCAATGAGCAGTTCTTC. This chain links TRBV10-3 with TRBJ2-1, with TRBD2 matching 7 bases. The germline V gene has CDR1 ENHRY and CDR2 SYGVKD. This CDR3 has 14 amino acids. V was clipped by 6 bases and J by 6 bases; unmatched bases: 8.

The rearrangement joins TRBV10-3 to TRBJ2-4; D unresolved. Germline values: CDR1 ENHRY, CDR2 SYGVKD. The CDR3 runs 15 residues. V shed 2 bases and J shed 6 bases, with 14 bases lying between them. The CDR3 is CAISETVLPLNIQYF. Written as DNA, the CDR3 is TGTGCCATCAGTGAGACAGTATTGCCCCTAAACATTCAGTACTTC.

The chain is built from TRBV27 and TRBJ1-1; a weak D match, TRBD1 (6 bases). Trimming stripped 6 bases from V and 1 base from J, with 15 bases between. The V gene's germline CDR1 is MNHEY and CDR2 SMNVEV (reference sequence). The CDR3 covers 15 residues. CDR3 sequence (DNA): TGTGCCAGCAGCCCCGGGCACAGGGCGAACACTGAAGCTTTCTTT. This encodes CASSPGHRANTEAFF.

The V gene is TRBV3-1 (or the pseudogene TRBV3-2), the J gene TRBJ2-1; D is unclear. From germline, CDR1 is LGHDT and CDR2 YNNKEL (reference sequence). CDR3 length equals 12 residues. V was cut by 1 base and J by 9 bases, with 7 bases left in between. CDR3 in DNA: TGTGCCAGCAGCCAAGGCGCTAGTGAGCAGTTCTTC. This sequence encodes CASSQGASEQFF.

The V call is TRBV3-1 (or the pseudogene TRBV3-2), the J call TRBJ1-1; no clear D gene. The CDR3 runs 12 residues. V lost 7 bases to trimming and J lost 4 bases, with 10 bases between them. In germline, CDR1 is LGHDT, CDR2 YNNKEL (reference sequence). In DNA, the CDR3 is TGTGCCAGCAACGGGGTGGGCACTGAAGCTTTCTTT. This codes for CASNGVGTEAFF.

The V gene is TRBV5-4, the J gene TRBJ1-2; possible D gene TRBD1, 6 bases. CDR3 size: 13 residues. Germline CDR1 SGHNT, CDR2 YYREEE (reference sequence). Trimming stripped 3 bases from V and 1 base from J, with 7 bases between. The CDR3 sequence is CASSSGDNYGYTF. CDR3 nucleotides: TGTGCCAGCAGCTCAGGGGATAACTATGGCTACACCTTC.

This chain connects TRBV5-6 to TRBJ1-6; TRBD1 agrees at 7 bases. CDR3 length: 15 amino acids. Per the germline V gene, CDR1 is SGHDT and CDR2 is YYEEEE. V lost 0 bases to trimming and J lost 10 bases; unmatched junction nucleotides: 7. This chain's CDR3 is CASSLGGGQRSPLHF. CDR3 coding DNA: TGTGCCAGCAGCTTGGGTGGGGGACAGAGATCACCCCTCCACTTT.

The genes are TRBV6-5 and TRBJ1-5; 8 nucleotides agree with TRBD1. This CDR3 region has 14 residues. J was trimmed by 2 bases and V by 8 bases; bases with no gene match: 5. The V gene's germline CDR1 is MNHEY and CDR2 SVGAGI. In DNA, the CDR3 is TGTGCCAGCGTGACAGGGGTGGGCAATCAGCCCCAGCATTTT. This encodes CASVTGVGNQPQHF.

The J gene is TRBJ1-1, the V gene TRBV27, with a possible D match to TRBD1 (5 bases). V lost 8 bases and J lost 0, with 13 bases in between. The CDR3 runs 14 residues. In germline, CDR1 is MNHEY, CDR2 SMNVEV (reference sequence). The CDR3: CASAPNRLNTEAFF. The CDR3 DNA reads TGTGCCAGCGCCCCAAACAGGTTGAACACTGAAGCTTTCTTT.

The V and J genes are TRBV3-1 (or the pseudogene TRBV3-2) and TRBJ1-4; the match to TRBD1 covers 7 bases. CDR1 LGHDT and CDR2 YNNKEL come from the germline V gene (reference sequence). V shed 3 bases, J shed 7 bases, and the junction held 11 bases outside the gene matches. CDR3 size: 16 residues. CDR3: CASSQEGALRIEKLFF. The CDR3 region has the DNA TGTGCCAGCAGCCAGGAGGGGGCGTTACGTATTGAAAAACTGTTTTTT.

The chain carries TRBV18 and TRBJ2-3; D is perhaps TRBD2 (6 bases). This CDR3 spans 18 amino acids. Trimming pared 8 bases from V and 0 bases from J, leaving 24 bases between. Germline V gene lookup returns CDR1 KGHSH and CDR2 LQKENI. The CDR3 DNA sequence: TGTGCCAGCGCCCCGCGGGGCGCGGGCGGTGTTAGCACAGATACGCAGTATTTT. This encodes CASAPRGAGGVSTDTQYF.

The chain uses TRBV24-1 and TRBJ2-2, with D possibly being TRBD1 (6 bases). Trimming stripped 7 bases from V and 0 bases from J, with 8 bases between. Germline CDR1 and CDR2: KGHDR and SFDVKD. There are 14 residues in the CDR3. CDR3 sequence reads: CATSRTANTGELFF. The CDR3 DNA sequence: TGTGCCACCAGCCGGACAGCGAACACCGGGGAGCTGTTTTTT.

The chain recombines TRBV24-1 with TRBJ2-7; 9 positions match TRBD1. The CDR3 covers 17 residues. Germline V gene lookup returns CDR1 KGHDR and CDR2 SFDVKD. The V and J ends lost 0 bases and 5 bases, in that order; junction bases with no gene match: 10. The CDR3 here is CATSDLQLRHRGHEQYF. CDR3 sequence (DNA): TGTGCCACCAGTGATTTGCAATTGCGGCACAGGGGGCACGAGCAGTACTTC.

This clone was picked up a small number of times. The V call is TRBV30, the J call TRBJ1-2, with D perhaps matching TRBD1 (6 bases). The germline V gene encodes CDR1 GTSNPN and CDR2 SVGIG (reference sequence). This CDR3 comprises 13 residues. V lost 0 bases and J 4 bases, leaving 9 bases between the germline ends. The CDR3 region is CAWSVSRGYGYTF. CDR3 coding DNA: TGTGCCTGGAGTGTATCCAGGGGCTATGGCTACACCTTC.

The chain is built from TRBV6-6 and TRBJ2-3; D unresolved. The germline V gene encodes CDR1 MNHNY and CDR2 SVGAGI (reference sequence). The CDR3 has 13 amino acids. V lost 0 bases and J lost 6, with 7 bases in between. CDR3 nucleotide sequence: TGTGCCAGCAGTTACTCGACCGGGGATACGCAGTATTTT. Protein sequence: CASSYSTGDTQYF.

This sequence joins TRBV3-1 (or the pseudogene TRBV3-2) and TRBJ2-3; the match to TRBD1 covers 8 bases. This CDR3 is built from 17 residues. Per germline, CDR1 LGHDT and CDR2 YNNKEL (reference sequence). V gave up 1 base and J gave up 5 bases; unmatched junction bases: 11. The CDR3 DNA reads TGTGCCAGCAGCCAAGGGACGGGACAGGCGGTAGGAGATACGCAGTATTTT. Encoded protein: CASSQGTGQAVGDTQYF.

The V gene is TRBV19, the J gene TRBJ1-2; 8 bases are a match to TRBD1. Per the germline V gene, CDR1 is LNHDA and CDR2 is SQIVND (reference sequence). CDR3 length equals 13 residues. J was trimmed by 4 bases and V by 5 bases; bases with no gene match: 3. The CDR3 DNA reads TGTGCCAGTAGTGGACAGGGTTTCTATGGCTACACCTTC. It translates to CASSGQGFYGYTF. Full variable domain (remainder filled in from reference TRBV19 and TRBJ1-2): DGGITQSPKYLFRKEGQNVTLSCEQNLNHDAMYWYRQDPGQGLRLIYYSQIVNDFQKGDIAEGYSVSREKKESFPLTVTSAQKNPTAFYLCASSGQGFYGYTFGSGTRLTVV.

The chain employs TRBV5-1 and TRBJ1-2, with D uncertain. Germline V gene lookup returns CDR1 SGHRS and CDR2 YFSETQ. V shed 0 bases and J shed 0 bases, with 9 bases lying between them. The CDR3 covers 15 residues. The CDR3, as DNA: TGCGCCAGCAGCTTGGGATCGGCGGCTAACTATGGCTACACCTTC. It is translated as CASSLGSAANYGYTF.